These T cell receptor beta chains were read from a single sample in a study of T cells in localized non-small cell lung cancer. This table comes from immunoSEQ multiplex PCR, and its TCRdb copy is limited to in-frame clones, with some not included. The sample has around 25,000 clones, around 88% seen once. The sequencing used peripheral blood, collected before any cancer treatment. These receptor sequences come from a female donor older than 55 with stage I lung adenocarcinoma. Both conserved end residues are part of each CDR3. The order of the fields is D gene, clone size, J gene, V gene, CDR3 DNA, CDR3 protein. D genes are given only for firm matches. Rows may omit the clone size; those that give it use once, few, many or a size class.

D: TRBD1
size: .
J: TRBJ1-5
V: TRBV10-2
DNA: TGCGCCAGCAGTCTGGGACAGGGAGATCAGCCCCAGCATTTT
CDR3: CASSLGQGDQPQHF

D: .
size: once
J: TRBJ2-5
V: TRBV7-9
DNA: TGTGCCAGCAGCTTCGGACTACGGGAGACCCAGTACTTC
CDR3: CASSFGLRETQYF

D: .
size: .
J: TRBJ2-1
V: TRBV20-1
DNA: TGCAGTGCTTTCGGGAATGAGCAGTTCTTC
CDR3: CSAFGNEQFF

D: TRBD1
size: .
J: TRBJ1-5
V: TRBV30
DNA: TGTGCCTGGAGGGCAGGGGGCGGATCTAGCAATCAGCCCCAGCATTTT
CDR3: CAWRAGGGSSNQPQHF

D: .
size: .
J: TRBJ2-3
V: TRBV9
DNA: TGTGCCAGCAGCTTCGTAAGTGGCACAGATACGCAGTATTTT
CDR3: CASSFVSGTDTQYF

D: .
size: .
J: TRBJ1-4
V: TRBV2
DNA: TGTGCCAGCAGTGGTGACGGCGAAAAACTGTTTTTT
CDR3: CASSGDGEKLFF

D: .
size: .
J: TRBJ2-3
V: TRBV30
DNA: TGTGCCTGGAGCGCTAGGTTAACAGATACGCAGTATTTT
CDR3: CAWSARLTDTQYF

D: .
size: once
J: TRBJ2-7
V: TRBV7-2
DNA: TGTGCCAGCAGCTCGGGCAGAAAGCTCTACGAGCAGTACTTC
CDR3: CASSSGRKLYEQYF

D: .
size: .
J: TRBJ1-1
V: TRBV18
DNA: TGTGCCAGCTCACCACTTGGGGGGGACAACACTGAAGCTTTCTTT
CDR3: CASSPLGGDNTEAFF

D: TRBD1
size: .
J: TRBJ1-6
V: TRBV7-3
DNA: TGTGCCAGCAGCCTCATAGGGGACAGAAATTCACCCCTCCACTTT
CDR3: CASSLIGDRNSPLHF

D: TRBD2
size: .
J: TRBJ2-2
V: TRBV6-5
DNA: TGTGCCAGCAGTTACTCGGCGGGAGGGGGCGGGGAGCTGTTTTTT
CDR3: CASSYSAGGGGELFF

D: TRBD2
size: .
J: TRBJ2-3
V: TRBV13
DNA: TGTGCCAGCGCCGGCCTAGCGGGAACAGATACGCAGTATTTT
CDR3: CASAGLAGTDTQYF

D: .
size: few
J: TRBJ1-2
V: TRBV30
DNA: TGTGCCTGGCTAAGTCCCGATTATGGCTACACCTTC
CDR3: CAWLSPDYGYTF

D: .
size: .
J: TRBJ2-1
V: TRBV5-8
DNA: TGTGCCAGCAGCTTGGGTCAGGTCCCCCCTTCGGGCTCCTACAATGAGCAGTTCTTC
CDR3: CASSLGQVPPSGSYNEQFF

D: .
size: .
J: TRBJ1-4
V: TRBV27
DNA: TGTGCCAGCAGTCCGAGAGGTTCGGAAAAACTGTTTTTT
CDR3: CASSPRGSEKLFF

D: .
size: .
J: TRBJ2-1
V: TRBV6-6
DNA: TGTGCCAGCAGCCAAACCCGGGACAATGAGCAGTTCTTC
CDR3: CASSQTRDNEQFF

D: .
size: .
J: TRBJ2-2
V: TRBV5-1
DNA: TGCGCCAGCAGCCCCCAGCCAATTGGGGGCGGCACCGGGGAGCTGTTTTTT
CDR3: CASSPQPIGGGTGELFF

D: TRBD2
size: once
J: TRBJ2-7
V: TRBV30
DNA: TGTGCCTGGGTCCCCCAGGGAGGGTTTGAGCAGTACTTC
CDR3: CAWVPQGGFEQYF

D: .
size: .
J: TRBJ1-3
V: TRBV5-1
DNA: TGCGCCAGCAGCTTGGGGACAGACCCTTCTGGAAACACCATATATTTT
CDR3: CASSLGTDPSGNTIYF

D: .
size: .
J: TRBJ1-4
V: TRBV6-1
DNA: TGTGCCAGCAGTGTATCTCCGGACAGCTATAATGAAAAACTGTTTTTT
CDR3: CASSVSPDSYNEKLFF

D: TRBD1
size: .
J: TRBJ1-5
V: TRBV2
DNA: TGTGCCAGCAGTGGTCTCGGGACAGGGGGCAATCAGCCCCAGCATTTT
CDR3: CASSGLGTGGNQPQHF

D: TRBD1
size: .
J: TRBJ2-1
V: TRBV7-2
DNA: TGTGCCAGCAGTACCCCGGAAGGGACAGGGGGGGGCGATGAGCAGTTCTTC
CDR3: CASSTPEGTGGGDEQFF

D: TRBD2
size: .
J: TRBJ2-1
V: TRBV7-9
DNA: TGTGCCAGCAGCCCGGGGACTAGCTCGTATGAGCAGTTCTTC
CDR3: CASSPGTSSYEQFF

D: .
size: .
J: TRBJ1-1
V: TRBV19
DNA: TGTGCCAGTAGTTTCGTGGGGGAGCGAACTGAAGCTTTCTTT
CDR3: CASSFVGERTEAFF